This TCR beta chain originates from a study of shared clonotypes between healthy human individuals. Germline-derived CDR1 and CDR2 are MRHNA and SNTAGT. The V segment lost 8 bases and the J segment 9 bases; nucleotides outside the gene matches: 8. The CDR3 runs 14 residues. Using immunoSEQ multiplex PCR, the repertoire was profiled, and TCRdb retains in-frame clones only, with some absent. This sample carries under 850,000 clones, approximately 72% of them seen once, and the ten largest clones take 1.8%. The sequence was collected from a woman in her 30s in good health. This chain joins TRBV6-4 and TRBJ2-1; 12 nucleotides match TRBD2. Sequencing was carried out using memory CD4+ T cells sorted from blood. The subset: CD45RA-negative fraction. The DNA for the CDR3 is TGTGCCAGCTCGACTAGCGGGAGTAGTACTGAGCAGTTCTTC. It specifies CASSTSGSSTEQFF.